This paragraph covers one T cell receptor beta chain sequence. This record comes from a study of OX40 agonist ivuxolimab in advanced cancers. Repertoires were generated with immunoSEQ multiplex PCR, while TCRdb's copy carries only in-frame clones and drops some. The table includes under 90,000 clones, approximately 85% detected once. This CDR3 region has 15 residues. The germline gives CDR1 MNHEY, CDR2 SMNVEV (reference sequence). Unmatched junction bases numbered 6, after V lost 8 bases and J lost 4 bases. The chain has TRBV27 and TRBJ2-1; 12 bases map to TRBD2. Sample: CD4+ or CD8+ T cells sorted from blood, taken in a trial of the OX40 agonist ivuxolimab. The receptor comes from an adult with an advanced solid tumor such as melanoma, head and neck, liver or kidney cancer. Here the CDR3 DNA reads TGTGCCAGCTGGCCGACTAGCGGGAGTTACAATGAGCAGTTCTTC. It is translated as CASWPTSGSYNEQFF.